This is a list of T cell receptor beta chains from one sample in a study of cytomegalovirus exposure and HLA in healthy donors. Clones were read by immunoSEQ multiplex PCR, and TCRdb kept only the in-frame ones, dropping some. This table has fewer than 90,000 clones, around 96% appearing once. Source material: PBMCs. The receptors originated from a man aged 18-30 years in good health and CMV-seropositive. Each CDR3 is given without its conserved first and last residue.

v_gene	j_gene	CDR3aa
TRBV10-3	TRBJ2-1	AISELAGASYNEQF
TRBV18	TRBJ2-3	ASSPPSSTDTQY
TRBV19	TRBJ1-1	ASMAKGEGNTEAF
TRBV10-1	TRBJ2-1	ASSESGRARNEQF
TRBV28	TRBJ1-2	ASMGAGGNYGYT
TRBV19	TRBJ1-2	ASSNDRGGYT
TRBV28	TRBJ1-2	ASSFARGQVSNYGYT
TRBV5-1	TRBJ2-6	ASSSPRGSVAAGANVLT
TRBV9	TRBJ2-3	ASSVTGTDTQY
TRBV11-2	TRBJ2-2	ASSLAGSNTGELF
TRBV30	TRBJ2-5	AWRDPGGQETQY
TRBV19	TRBJ2-7	ASSVSRRGEQY
TRBV5-1	TRBJ2-3	ASSGGAGRGTDTQY
TRBV10-3	TRBJ2-3	AISESEDTQY
TRBV6-5	TRBJ2-1	ASSYSGGRNEQF
TRBV6-1	TRBJ2-1	ASSDSTSGSNEQF
TRBV9	TRBJ1-3	ASSPGNTIY
TRBV28	TRBJ1-2	ASSSSGTGWNGYT
TRBV6-1	TRBJ1-5	ASSDGDRDHQPQH
TRBV4-1	TRBJ2-5	ASSRLLRQGQQETQY
TRBV6-1	TRBJ2-3	ASSEAAGGADTQY
TRBV7-9	TRBJ2-7	ASSYSSGSHEQY
TRBV11-2	TRBJ2-5	ASSLMAGGFQETQY
TRBV4-1	TRBJ2-1	ASSQEFTTAGGTYNEQF
TRBV28	TRBJ2-1	ASRLAGVSESYNEQF
TRBV30	TRBJ1-2	AWTPGQGRFYGYT
TRBV5-1	TRBJ2-7	ASSSSPGTRYYEQY
TRBV6-5	TRBJ1-1	ASSPRGAGAF
TRBV18	TRBJ1-4	ASSPTATNEKLF
TRBV4-2	TRBJ1-5	ASSQDGRVVGPQH